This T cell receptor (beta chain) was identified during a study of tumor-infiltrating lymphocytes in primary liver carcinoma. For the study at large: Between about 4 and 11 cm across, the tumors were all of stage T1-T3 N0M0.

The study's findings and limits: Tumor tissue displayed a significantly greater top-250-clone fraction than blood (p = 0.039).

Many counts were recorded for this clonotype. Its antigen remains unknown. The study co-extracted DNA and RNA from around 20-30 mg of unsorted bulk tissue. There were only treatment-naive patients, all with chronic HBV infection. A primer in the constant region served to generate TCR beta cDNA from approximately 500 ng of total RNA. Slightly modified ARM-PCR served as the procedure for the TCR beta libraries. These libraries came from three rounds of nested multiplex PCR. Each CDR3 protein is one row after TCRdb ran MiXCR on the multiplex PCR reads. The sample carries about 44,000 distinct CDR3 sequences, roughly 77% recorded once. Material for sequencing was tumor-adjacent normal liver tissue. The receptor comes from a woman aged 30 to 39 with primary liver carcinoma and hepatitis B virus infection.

The CDR3 sequence: CASSETGRVTPEAFF. The CDR3 nucleotides read TGTGCCAGCAGTGAAACGGGCAGGGTTACCCCTGAAGCTTTCTTT. The chain has TRBV2 and TRBJ1-1, with D tentatively TRBD1 (5 bases). V dropped 2 bases and J dropped 6 bases, with 16 bases sitting between them. The CDR3 loop spans 15 amino acids. Germline V gene data show CDR1 as SNHLY and CDR2 as FYNNEI.